This T cell receptor beta chain was sequenced for a study of cytomegalovirus exposure and HLA in healthy donors. Findings and limits, study-wide: A later analysis found most CMV-associated TCR beta chains apparently HLA-restricted. Earlier analysis looked at TCR beta V segments, and most were productive about 90% or about 30% of the time. Sequence variants that were highly shared formed a cluster that was likely a sequencing artifact. The sole available immune exposure information was CMV serostatus.

PCR amplification relied on 60 Vbeta primers (plus 13 Jbeta primers). Sequenced by immunoSEQ multiplex PCR; TCRdb stores in-frame clones only, minus some. The sample includes around 170,000 clones, about three quarters seen only once; the top ten take more than 5%. The V and J ends lost 7 bases and 5 bases respectively, with 14 bases between them. The CDR3 runs to 13 residues. Germline CDR1 MNHEY, CDR2 SVGAGI. A few counts support this clone. Its specificity is unknown. The sequence came from a man aged 35 to 55 in good health and CMV-seronegative. This chain links TRBV6-5 with TRBJ1-2; tentatively, D is TRBD1 (5 bases). Sequenced sample: PBMCs. CDR3 DNA: TGTGCCAGCAACAGTGGGGCGAGGTATGGCTACACCTTC. Translating gives CASNSGARYGYTF.